This TCR beta chain was obtained from a study of T cells in Graves' hyperthyroidism and ophthalmopathy. What was amplified from RNA transcripts were TCR beta CDR3 regions. The HTBI primer set served for first-round RT-PCR of the TCR CDR3. Using its own MiXCR run on the multiplex PCR reads, TCRdb lists one record per CDR3 protein. The table includes 660,000 or so distinct CDR3 sequences, about 45% detected once. On this clonotype itself: Since a much larger clone is just one base distant, this may be a read error.

Trimming took off 4 bases at V and 3 bases at J, with 3 bases between the two ends. Germline V CDR1 and CDR2: DFQATT, SNEGSKA (reference sequence). This CDR3 spans 11 amino acids. V and J are TRBV20-1 and TRBJ2-2; D remains unclear. The sample comprised peripheral blood or thyroid tissue (not recorded which). The clonotype was recovered from an adult man with Graves' disease, either hyperthyroidism or ophthalmopathy (not recorded which). In nucleotides, the CDR3 is TGCAGTGCTACCGACACCGGGGAGCTGTTTTTT. This codes for CSATDTGELFF.